This is a list of T cell receptor beta chains from one sample in a study of blood T cell repertoires in COVID-19. Using immunoSEQ multiplex PCR, the repertoire was profiled, and TCRdb retains in-frame clones only, with some absent. The sample contains about 220,000 clones, approximately 84% of which appear only once. The specimen was peripheral blood. These receptors were obtained from a young woman who had recovered from COVID-19. The CDR3 runs from the conserved cysteine through the conserved F or W. A D gene is named only where the DNA matches it firmly. Some rows have no size entry. The others give once, few or many, or a class for an expanded clone.

TGTGCCAGCGCGACAGACGGCAATCAGCCCCAGCATTTT	CASATDGNQPQHF	TRBV6-5	TRBJ1-5	few	-
TGTGCCAGCAGTTCCAGCGGGGATCAGACCCAGTACTTC	CASSSSGDQTQYF	TRBV6-2/TRBV6-3	TRBJ2-5	-	TRBD2
TGTGCCAGCTCACCGGGACAGATAATTAGGACTGAAGCTTTCTTT	CASSPGQIIRTEAFF	TRBV18	TRBJ1-1	once	TRBD1
TGTGCCAGCAGCTCTGACAGGGGGGATGAGCAGTTCTTC	CASSSDRGDEQFF	TRBV7-7	TRBJ2-1	-	TRBD1
TGTGCCAGCAGTTTTCAAAGGGGAGATACGCAGTATTTT	CASSFQRGDTQYF	TRBV12-3/TRBV12-4	TRBJ2-3	-	-
TGTGCCAGCAGCCAAATCGAGGGACTAGCGTCGCAGACCCAGTACTTC	CASSQIEGLASQTQYF	TRBV3-1/TRBV3-2	TRBJ2-5	-	TRBD2
TGTGCCAGCAGCTTAGTTGGACAACGGAGGAACACCGGGGAGCTGTTTTTT	CASSLVGQRRNTGELFF	TRBV11-2	TRBJ2-2	-	-
TGTGCCAGCAGCCAAGCGGGGGGCCCAGAGACCCAGTACTTC	CASSQAGGPETQYF	TRBV3-1/TRBV3-2	TRBJ2-5	-	-
TGTGCCAGCAGTGAAGAACGGGACACTACCTACGAGCAGTACTTC	CASSEERDTTYEQYF	TRBV6-1	TRBJ2-7	-	-
TGTGCCAGCAGCCAAGGGAGGCTAGCGGGGGGGCGAGGCACAGATACGCAGTATTTT	CASSQGRLAGGRGTDTQYF	TRBV3-1/TRBV3-2	TRBJ2-3	-	TRBD2
TGTGCCAGTAGTGCAAGACAGGTCTCCTACGAGCAGTACTTC	CASSARQVSYEQYF	TRBV19	TRBJ2-7	once	-
TGTGCCAGCAGTTTAAGCGGTTACGAGCAGTACTTC	CASSLSGYEQYF	TRBV12-3/TRBV12-4	TRBJ2-7	-	-
TGTGCCAGCAGTGTAGCAACAGGGGGAATCCAAAACTATGGCTACACCTTC	CASSVATGGIQNYGYTF	TRBV6-1	TRBJ1-2	-	TRBD1
TGTGCCAGTAGTACCCGGACAGGGCAGAATCAGCCCCAGCATTTT	CASSTRTGQNQPQHF	TRBV19	TRBJ1-5	-	TRBD1
TGTGCTACCTCGATGGGGGGACTATCACCCCTCCACTTT	CATSMGGLSPLHF	TRBV12-5	TRBJ1-6	-	-
TGTGCCAGGAGAGAGGGGGATCTAATATACGAGCAGTACTTC	CARREGDLIYEQYF	TRBV5-4	TRBJ2-7	-	-
TGTGCCAGCAGCACTAGCGGGGGGTACGAGCAGTACTTC	CASSTSGGYEQYF	TRBV7-3	TRBJ2-7	-	TRBD2
TGTGCCAGCAGTCCATCCTACCTGCTCAACTATGGCTACACCTTC	CASSPSYLLNYGYTF	TRBV11-2	TRBJ1-2	once	-
TGTGCCAGCAGCACGGGACTCACCTACGAGCAGTACTTC	CASSTGLTYEQYF	TRBV6-5	TRBJ2-7	-	-
TGTGCCAGCAGCTTATCGGCGGATATGAACACTGAAGCTTTCTTT	CASSLSADMNTEAFF	TRBV7-3	TRBJ1-1	-	-
TGCGCCAGCAGCCAGAAGGATATCGCTCTAGCGGGGGGGTTGGAGACCCAGTACTTC	CASSQKDIALAGGLETQYF	TRBV4-3	TRBJ2-5	-	TRBD2
TGTGCCACCAGCTCACGGACAGGGCGGAAAGCTTTCTTT	CATSSRTGRKAFF	TRBV15	TRBJ1-1	once	TRBD1
TGCGCCAGCAGTGAGTTCTCTAGCGGGGTTTACGAGCAGTACTTC	CASSEFSSGVYEQYF	TRBV10-1	TRBJ2-7	-	TRBD2
TGTGCCAGCAGCTTGGAAACTAGTAGCTACGAGCAGTACTTC	CASSLETSSYEQYF	TRBV5-4	TRBJ2-7	-	-
TGTGCCAGCTCACCAGAAAGCCTTCCGAACACCGGGGAGCTGTTTTTT	CASSPESLPNTGELFF	TRBV18	TRBJ2-2	once	-
TGTGCCAGCAGCCACGGACAGGGGGCCCTTAATTATGAGCAGTTCTTC	CASSHGQGALNYEQFF	TRBV3-1/TRBV3-2	TRBJ2-1	-	TRBD1
TGTGCCAGCAGCCCATTGACTAGCGGGGGAGATGAGCAGTTCTTC	CASSPLTSGGDEQFF	TRBV3-1/TRBV3-2	TRBJ2-1	-	TRBD2
TGTGCCAGCAGCCCCTCCAGGGTAGCCTATGGCTACACCTTC	CASSPSRVAYGYTF	TRBV5-6	TRBJ1-2	-	-
TGTGCCAGCAGCTTGGAAATCCCTAGCATGGGGGCTTTCTTT	CASSLEIPSMGAFF	TRBV5-4	TRBJ1-1	-	-
TGTGCCAGCAGCTTATTAGCTAATGGTGGCTACACCTTC	CASSLLANGGYTF	TRBV7-3	TRBJ1-2	-	-
TGTGCCAGCTGTTGTTCCAGGGAAGAGACCCAGTACTTC	CASCCSREETQYF	TRBV6-2/TRBV6-3	TRBJ2-5	-	-
TGTGCCAGCAGCGTAGGGGGGGTTAATCAGCCCCAGCATTTT	CASSVGGVNQPQHF	TRBV9	TRBJ1-5	-	-
TGTGCCAGCAGTTTCTCAGGGGCACAGGGGCGCTCCTACAATGAGCAGTTCTTC	CASSFSGAQGRSYNEQFF	TRBV11-2	TRBJ2-1	once	TRBD1
TGTGCCAGCAGTGAGACACGGGACAGGGTGGTTGAGACCCAGTACTTC	CASSETRDRVVETQYF	TRBV2	TRBJ2-5	once	TRBD1
TGTGCCAGCAGCGGACTAGCGCCCGGGGGATCGCAGTATTTT	CASSGLAPGGSQYF	TRBV2	TRBJ2-3	-	TRBD2
TGTGCCAGCGGGGACAGACAAGAGACCCAGTACTTC	CASGDRQETQYF	TRBV2	TRBJ2-5	-	TRBD1
TGTGCCAGCAGTTACCCTCGGGGGGAGGTGAGCACTGAAGCTTTCTTT	CASSYPRGEVSTEAFF	TRBV6-5	TRBJ1-1	-	-
TGCGCCAGCAGCTCGGACGGGAATAATGAAAAACTGTTTTTT	CASSSDGNNEKLFF	TRBV5-1	TRBJ1-4	-	-
TGTGCCAGCAGCCACCAGCGGGGGGGCCACACCGGGGAGCTGTTTTTT	CASSHQRGGHTGELFF	TRBV13	TRBJ2-2	-	TRBD2
TGTGCCAGCAGCTTGACTCGCTCGGGCACAGATACGCAGTATTTT	CASSLTRSGTDTQYF	TRBV7-2	TRBJ2-3	-	-
TGCAGCGTTGAAGCCTTGATGATTGAGGCTTTCTTT	CSVEALMIEAFF	TRBV29-1	TRBJ1-1	-	-
TGTGCCAGCAGCCAAGCCGATACTAGGTCAGATACGCAGTATTTT	CASSQADTRSDTQYF	TRBV3-1/TRBV3-2	TRBJ2-3	-	-
TGTGCCAGCAGCCAAGAGGTACCAGACAGCGCCTACGAGCAGTACTTC	CASSQEVPDSAYEQYF	TRBV4-2	TRBJ2-7	once	-
TGTGCCAGTGGGGTCGGGACATCGAACACCGGGGAGCTGTTTTTT	CASGVGTSNTGELFF	TRBV6-5	TRBJ2-2	-	-
TGTGCCAGCAGCCCCCAGGGGGGTAACACTGAAGCTTTCTTT	CASSPQGGNTEAFF	TRBV7-9	TRBJ1-1	-	TRBD1
TGCGCCAGCAGCTGGGACAGGGACCATTCACCCCTCCACTTT	CASSWDRDHSPLHF	TRBV5-1	TRBJ1-6	once	TRBD1
TGTGCCAGCAGTAGTTGGGACAGGGACACTGAAGCTTTCTTT	CASSSWDRDTEAFF	TRBV27	TRBJ1-1	few	TRBD1
TGTGCCAGCAACCTGACAGGGGGCGAGGCCGAGCAGTACTTC	CASNLTGGEAEQYF	TRBV6-4	TRBJ2-7	-	TRBD1
TGTGCCAGCAGCTCTTGGGGAAAGAGGGCGGACTATGGCTACACCTTC	CASSSWGKRADYGYTF	TRBV11-2	TRBJ1-2	-	-
TGTGCCAGCTCACCCGGGAGCCTTAACTCCTACGAGCAGTACTTC	CASSPGSLNSYEQYF	TRBV18	TRBJ2-7	once	-
TGCGCCAGCAGCTTGACGGGGGGTAGCAATCAGCCCCAGCATTTT	CASSLTGGSNQPQHF	TRBV5-1	TRBJ1-5	-	-
TGTGCCAGTTTAGGGACAGTCCGGGGTCCTAACTATGGCTACACCTTC	CASLGTVRGPNYGYTF	TRBV2	TRBJ1-2	-	TRBD1
TGTGCCAGCAGTGACTTGGGGGGGAAGAACACTGAAGCTTTCTTT	CASSDLGGKNTEAFF	TRBV6-2/TRBV6-3	TRBJ1-1	-	-
TGCAGTGCTAGTCCCCGAGAGAACCCCATGTTCGCGTATGGCTACACCTTC	CSASPRENPMFAYGYTF	TRBV20-1	TRBJ1-2	-	-
TGCGCCAGCAGAGGGGAAATCAGCACTGAAGCTTTCTTT	CASRGEISTEAFF	TRBV5-1	TRBJ1-1	-	-